This is a list of T cell receptor beta chains from one sample in a study of cytomegalovirus exposure and HLA in healthy donors. Method: immunoSEQ multiplex PCR; TCRdb's copy keeps in-frame clones and lacks some. The repertoire holds around 100,000 clones, 70% seen once, with approximately 9.4% in the top ten. The sequenced sample consisted of PBMCs. All receptors derive from a man younger than 40 in good health and CMV-seropositive. Both conserved end residues are part of each CDR3.

TRBV6-1,TRBJ1-4,CASSANRAGEKLFF
TRBV29-1,TRBJ1-1,CSTCEGAATEAFF
TRBV5-4,TRBJ1-2,CASSLFVAGDRGYTF
TRBV5-6,TRBJ1-1,CASSLVDSKNTEAFF
TRBV6-6,TRBJ2-5,CASKQGLREQYF
TRBV7-9,TRBJ1-4,CASSLGAEGREKLFF
TRBV4-2,TRBJ1-2,CASSPETGPHYGYTF
TRBV7-2,TRBJ1-5,CASSLSPYRVGGQPQHF
TRBV9,TRBJ2-5,CASSALPRVGETQYF
TRBV27,TRBJ2-5,CASSLSGGETQYF
TRBV29-1,TRBJ1-2,CSVAKTGVYGYTF
TRBV5-1,TRBJ1-1,CASSPPPRQGGGNTEAFF
TRBV10-3,TRBJ1-3,CAISESKGVGNTIYF
TRBV30,TRBJ2-3,CAWSAGLYTDTQYF
TRBV7-9,TRBJ2-5,CASSLAGGETQYF
TRBV27,TRBJ1-5,CASSSRDNQPQHF
TRBV29-1,TRBJ2-5,CSVEPGAVGETQYF
TRBV14,TRBJ2-3,CASSQEHRVMPTDTQYF
TRBV5-4,TRBJ2-2,CASSQDIRRRDTGELFF
TRBV5-6,-,CASRWGQGAYEQYF
TRBV5-1,TRBJ1-4,CASSLVAGTGGGEKLFF
TRBV4-1,TRBJ1-1,CASSLNGGLNTEAFF
TRBV29-1,TRBJ2-3,CSVEGSSGRAVTDTQYF
TRBV19,TRBJ1-1,CASRETGMNTEAFF
TRBV11-3,TRBJ2-1,CASSRSGDNEQFF
TRBV11-3,TRBJ2-5,CASSLGRAQETQYF
TRBV7-9,TRBJ2-3,CASSFHSGTDTQYF
TRBV10-3,TRBJ2-5,CAISESTRGETQYF
TRBV27,TRBJ2-2,CASSAPGQGTGELFF
TRBV2,TRBJ1-1,CASRQGLMNTEAFF
TRBV10-3,TRBJ2-3,CAISESAGNTDTQYF
TRBV6-5,TRBJ1-4,CASSYSKGTNEKLFF
TRBV5-4,TRBJ2-3,CASSLEALRTDTQYF
TRBV5-1,TRBJ1-1,CASSTDRATEAFF
TRBV20-1,TRBJ1-5,CSASEGLREHF
TRBV6-6,TRBJ1-1,CASGRRDIRLNTEAFF
TRBV7-3,TRBJ1-1,CASSRDRDTEAFF
TRBV27,TRBJ1-1,CASRTERTGFDEAFF
TRBV27,TRBJ1-1,CATETGTEAFF
TRBV25-1,TRBJ1-2,CASSDRGTGYGYTF
TRBV27,TRBJ2-2,CASSWGGRAGELFF
TRBV28,TRBJ2-5,CASSLGAQETQYF
TRBV7-3,TRBJ1-6,CASSPPPGHNSPLHF
TRBV9,TRBJ2-2,CASSARQGNGELFF
TRBV5-8,TRBJ2-5,CASSPRVAGDQETQYF
TRBV11-2,TRBJ1-1,CASSLGPAGGEAFF